Presented here are 21 T cell receptor beta chains from one specimen sequenced in a study of cytomegalovirus exposure and HLA in healthy donors. This table comes from immunoSEQ multiplex PCR, and its TCRdb copy is limited to in-frame clones, with some not included. The sample shows about 280,000 clones, about 86% of them seen only once. Sequenced sample: PBMCs. The receptors originated from a woman in her late teens or twenties in good health and CMV-seronegative.

The DNA for the CDR3 is TGCGCCAGCAGCCCAGGAGAGAGGCTAGCGGAAGAGACCCAGTACTTC. This encodes CASSPGERLAEETQYF. This chain links TRBV5-1 with TRBJ2-5; 7 positions agree with TRBD2. The CDR3 length is 16 residues. Germline CDR1 SGHRS, CDR2 YFSETQ. Germline trimming cut 4 bases from V and 3 bases from J; bases unmatched to any gene: 12.

V is TRBV5-1 and J is TRBJ2-5; weak D call: TRBD2 (6 bases). V lost 3 bases to trimming and J lost 3 bases, with 9 bases between them. Germline V gene sequence: CDR1 SGHRS, CDR2 YFSETQ. The CDR3 has 13 amino acids. CDR3 nucleotides: TGCGCCAGCAGCTCGGGGGTAGAAGAGACCCAGTACTTC. It yields the protein CASSSGVEETQYF.

The chain links TRBV7-3 to TRBJ2-7, with TRBD1 matching over 9 bases. After removal of 5 bases from V and 5 bases from J, the junction contained 7 bases not matched to a gene. The length of the CDR3 is 14 residues. Germline loops: CDR1 SGHTA, CDR2 FQGTGA. CDR3 protein: CASSTGQGLDEQYF. The CDR3 DNA reads as TGTGCCAGCAGCACGGGACAGGGTCTCGACGAGCAGTACTTC.

V and J are TRBV13 and TRBJ2-3, with D possibly matching TRBD2 (5 bases). The V end was cut by 5 bases, the J end by 2 bases, with 11 bases between. The V gene's germline CDR1 is PRHDT and CDR2 FYEKMQ (reference sequence). CDR3 length: 14 amino acids. DNA of the CDR3: TGTGCCAGCAGCCCCGCCCGGGACACAGATACGCAGTATTTT. The encoded protein is CASSPARDTDTQYF. Variable domain in full (rest from reference TRBV13 and TRBJ2-3): AAGVIQSPRHLIKEKRETATLKCYPIPRHDTVYWYQQGPGQDPQFLISFYEKMQSDKGSIPDRFSAQQFSDYHSELNMSSLELGDSALYFCASSPARDTDTQYFGPGTRLTVL.

At least ten counts were recorded for this clone. The V call is TRBV6-4, the J call TRBJ1-5; no clear D. CDR1 and CDR2 (germline): MRHNA, SNTAGT. Deletions cut 3 bases from V and 6 bases from J, with 12 bases between. This CDR3 region has 14 residues. The CDR3 here is CASSEKAEGQPQHF. CDR3 DNA sequence: TGTGCCAGCAGTGAGAAGGCAGAGGGTCAGCCCCAGCATTTT.

The chain joins TRBV29-1 to TRBJ2-7; D may be TRBD2 (6 bases). V dropped 8 bases and J dropped 0 bases, with 11 bases sitting between them. The CDR3 runs 12 residues. Germline assignment: CDR1 SQVTM and CDR2 ANQGSEA. This CDR3 reads CSISGNSYEQYF. The CDR3 bases are TGCAGCATTAGCGGCAACTCCTACGAGCAGTACTTC.

The chain has TRBV6-6 and TRBJ2-3, with D possibly matching TRBD1 (6 bases). Trimming cost V 7 bases and J 2 bases, with 19 bases left between them. Germline V CDR1 and CDR2: MNHNY, SVGAGI (reference sequence). CDR3 length equals 16 residues. Here the CDR3 reads CASTLKGDPVTDTQYF. The CDR3 bases are TGTGCCAGCACCCTTAAGGGGGACCCCGTCACAGATACGCAGTATTTT.

This chain connects TRBV28 to TRBJ2-1, with TRBD2 matching 8 bases. The CDR3 spans 15 residues. J was trimmed by 5 bases and V by 3 bases; bases with no gene match: 6. Looked up from germline, CDR1 is MDHEN and CDR2 is SYDVKM. The CDR3 region has the DNA TGTGCCAGCAGTTTCCGTAGCGGGGCCAACAATGAGCAGTTCTTC. It encodes CASSFRSGANNEQFF.

This sequence joins TRBV30 and TRBJ2-1; TRBD2 agrees at 9 bases. V gave up 5 bases and J gave up 7 bases; unmatched junction bases: 6. The CDR3 length is 13 residues. From germline, CDR1 is GTSNPN and CDR2 SVGIG (reference sequence). CDR3 protein: CAWLSAGGNEQFF. The CDR3 nucleotides are TGTGCCTGGTTATCAGCGGGAGGTAATGAGCAGTTCTTC.

This chain uses TRBV18 with TRBJ2-1; the D gene is possibly TRBD1 (7 bases). The CDR3 has 18 amino acids. From germline, CDR1 is KGHSH and CDR2 LQKENI. V gave up 3 bases and J gave up 5 bases, with 23 bases separating them. CDR3 nucleotide sequence: TGTGCCAGCTCACCTGAGGACCGTGGGGCAGGGGGGAACAATGAGCAGTTCTTC. Translated: CASSPEDRGAGGNNEQFF.

The chain links TRBV5-1 to TRBJ2-1; perhaps TRBD2 as D (5 bases). Germline V gene sequence: CDR1 SGHRS, CDR2 YFSETQ. The CDR3 loop spans 15 amino acids. V lost 1 base, J lost 5 bases, and 13 bases lay in between. CDR3 nucleotides: TGCGCCAGCAGCTTGATTCCAGCGGAGAACAATGAGCAGTTCTTC. It specifies CASSLIPAENNEQFF.

The chain uses TRBV5-6 and TRBJ2-1, with D possibly matching TRBD2 (6 bases). There are 17 residues in the CDR3. V lost 4 bases and J lost 0, with 17 bases in between. Germline CDR1 reads SGHDT; CDR2 reads YYEEEE. CDR3 residues: CASSDFGGVSSYNEQFF. The CDR3 bases are TGTGCCAGCAGCGATTTTGGAGGGGTGAGCTCCTACAATGAGCAGTTCTTC.

The V gene is TRBV10-3, the J gene TRBJ2-7, with TRBD1 matching 7 bases. V trimming: 2 bases; J trimming: 5 bases; junction bases outside the gene matches: 6. Germline V gene sequence: CDR1 ENHRY, CDR2 SYGVKD. This CDR3 has 14 residues. The CDR3 is CAISEIQDRNEQYF. DNA of the CDR3: TGTGCCATCAGTGAGATCCAGGACAGGAACGAGCAGTACTTC.

The chain couples TRBV7-2 to TRBJ2-7; TRBD2 agrees at 9 bases. This CDR3 comprises 16 residues. Germline CDR1 is SGHTA and CDR2 is FQGNSA. V lost 5 bases and J lost 5; bases outside the gene matches: 13. The CDR3 DNA sequence: TGTGCCAGCAGCCCGGAACGACTAGCGGCCCTCGACGAGCAGTACTTC. Protein sequence: CASSPERLAALDEQYF. The full variable domain, completed using reference TRBV7-2 and TRBJ2-7, is GAGVSQSPSNKVTEKGKDVELRCDPISGHTALYWYRQSLGQGLEFLIYFQGNSAPDKSGLPSDRFSAERTGGSVSTLTIQRTQQEDSAVYLCASSPERLAALDEQYFGPGTRLTVT.

The chain carries TRBV28 and TRBJ2-7, with D possibly TRBD1 on 5 matching bases. The CDR3 totals 13 residues. Trimming took off 3 bases at V and 8 bases at J, with 14 bases between the two ends. Germline assignment: CDR1 MDHEN and CDR2 SYDVKM. The CDR3 region is CASSLSHQGKQYF. The DNA of the CDR3 is TGTGCCAGCAGTTTGAGCCACCAGGGTAAGCAGTACTTC.

The chain combines TRBV10-3 with TRBJ1-5; D is possibly TRBD1 (5 bases). Germline values: CDR1 ENHRY, CDR2 SYGVKD. V shed 2 bases and J shed 2 bases, with 13 bases lying between them. The CDR3 is 16 residues long. In DNA, the CDR3 is TGTGCCATCAGTGAGACCTCGGGGGGTGGCAATCAGCCCCAGCATTTT. It translates to CAISETSGGGNQPQHF.

This clone was observed a handful of times. V gene TRBV5-1 combines with J gene TRBJ1-1, with TRBD1 matching 10 bases. With V trimmed by 5 bases and J by 10 bases, 8 bases remained unmatched. This CDR3 has 13 amino acids. Germline V gene lookup returns CDR1 SGHRS and CDR2 YFSETQ. CDR3 in amino acids: CASRDRGEPGAFF. As DNA, the CDR3 is TGCGCCAGCAGGGACAGGGGGGAGCCAGGAGCTTTCTTT.

The chain has TRBV6-1 and TRBJ2-4; D might be TRBD2 (5 bases). V was trimmed by 3 bases and J by 4 bases, leaving 10 bases between them. The CDR3 runs to 14 residues. The V gene's germline CDR1 is MNHNS and CDR2 SASEGT. The chain's CDR3 is CASSDALGKNIQYF. The CDR3 coding sequence is TGTGCCAGCAGTGATGCACTAGGGAAAAACATTCAGTACTTC.

The gene calls are TRBV29-1 and TRBJ2-7; the match to TRBD2 covers 7 bases. Germline CDR1 is SQVTM and CDR2 is ANQGSEA. This CDR3 is 13 amino acids long. CDR3 sequence reads: CGGGEGQGYEQYF. For the CDR3, the DNA is TGCGGGGGTGGGGAGGGCCAAGGATACGAGCAGTACTTC.

The CDR3 reads CASSLRNRQGSYEQYF. CDR3 nucleotides: TGTGCCAGCAGCCTGAGAAACCGACAGGGCAGCTACGAGCAGTACTTC. The chain employs TRBV14 and TRBJ2-7; 7 nucleotides match TRBD1. V gave up 4 bases and J gave up 3 bases; unmatched junction bases: 12. Looked up from germline, CDR1 is SGHDN and CDR2 is FVKESK. CDR3 length: 16 residues.

CDR3 sequence (DNA): TGTGCCAGCAGCTTACGGGGGGTCAGGGAAAATCAGCCCCAGCATTTT. It is translated as CASSLRGVRENQPQHF. The rearrangement links TRBV7-8 to TRBJ1-5, with D possibly TRBD1 on 5 matching bases. The V end lost 2 bases, the J end lost 4 bases, and 15 bases lay between the germline ends. CDR1 and CDR2 (germline): SGHVS, FQNEAQ. The CDR3 is 16 residues long.